These T cell receptor beta chains were read from a single sample in a study of T cell responses to AZD1222 COVID-19 vaccine. The protocol was immunoSEQ multiplex PCR, while the TCRdb copy is restricted to in-frame clones and leaves out a portion. This table has 72,000 or so clones, 85% appearing once. Sequencing was performed on peripheral blood, taken on day 0 of AZD1222 vaccination. The receptors stem from an adult in good health. The CDR3 runs from the conserved cysteine through the conserved F or W. D genes are given only for firm matches. Clone size is not always given. Where it is, it says once, few, many or a class for expanded clones.

D	size	J	V	DNA	CDR3
.	.	TRBJ1-1	TRBV18	TGTGCCAGCTCGGAGCGGGTGAACACTGAAGCTTTCTTT	CASSERVNTEAFF
.	few	TRBJ2-1	TRBV25-1	TGTGCCAGCAGTGAACACGGGCAGGGGGGCAATGAGCAGTTCTTC	CASSEHGQGGNEQFF
.	.	TRBJ1-1	TRBV11-2	TGTGCCAGCAGTTCCATCAAGGGGGTTACTGAAGCTTTCTTT	CASSSIKGVTEAFF
.	.	TRBJ1-5	TRBV30	TGTGCCTGGAGTGTAGGTACAGGGAGTTTCAGTAGCAATCAGCCCCAGCATTTT	CAWSVGTGSFSSNQPQHF
.	once	TRBJ1-4	TRBV4-1	TGCGCCAGCAGCTTCCGGGACATAAATGAAAAACTGTTTTTT	CASSFRDINEKLFF
TRBD1	.	TRBJ2-7	TRBV19	TGTGCCAGAAACAGGGGGTGCGCCTACGAGCAGTACTTC	CARNRGCAYEQYF
TRBD2	.	TRBJ2-5	TRBV6-5	TGTGCCAGCAGTTTAGCGGGGGGGCTAGAGACCCAGTACTTC	CASSLAGGLETQYF
TRBD1	.	TRBJ2-7	TRBV5-5	TGTGCCAGCAGCGACGGGACAGTGTACGAGCAGTACTTC	CASSDGTVYEQYF
.	.	TRBJ1-1	TRBV21-1	TGTGCCAGCAGCAAACTAGCGGGGCGGAACACTGAAGCTTTCTTT	CASSKLAGRNTEAFF
.	.	TRBJ2-7	TRBV5-4	TGTGCCAGCAGCAGAAAGACCACCGACTACGAGCAGTACTTC	CASSRKTTDYEQYF
TRBD2	.	TRBJ2-1	TRBV5-4	TGTGCCAGCAGCCTAATAGCGGGGGGCTACAATGAGCAGTTCTTC	CASSLIAGGYNEQFF
.	.	TRBJ2-7	TRBV12-3/TRBV12-4	TGTGCCAGTTCCTTCCTCGAGCCTGGCGAGCAGTACTTC	CASSFLEPGEQYF
.	.	TRBJ1-6	TRBV19	TGTGCCAGTAGTATGCAAGGGCCTTATAATTCACCCCTCCACTTT	CASSMQGPYNSPLHF
TRBD2	.	TRBJ2-7	TRBV12-5	TGTGCTAGTGGCTGGGCGGGGACTAGCGGCCCTCACGAGCAGTACTTC	CASGWAGTSGPHEQYF
.	.	TRBJ2-2	TRBV5-1	TGCGCCAGCAACTTGGTCCAAAACACCGGGGAGCTGTTTTTT	CASNLVQNTGELFF
.	.	TRBJ1-2	TRBV10-3	TGTGCCATAAGACGCCCTGGGGGCTACACCTTC	CAIRRPGGYTF
.	.	TRBJ2-5	TRBV7-8	TGTGCCAGCAGCCACCCGGGGAGCCAAGAGACCCAGTACTTC	CASSHPGSQETQYF
TRBD2	once	TRBJ2-1	TRBV6-5	TGTGCCAGCAGTTACTTCGCTAGCGGGAGGTCCCATGAGCAGTTCTTC	CASSYFASGRSHEQFF
.	.	TRBJ2-3	TRBV5-6	TGTGCCAGCAGCCTACCAGGGACAGATACGCAGTATTTT	CASSLPGTDTQYF
TRBD1	once	TRBJ1-2	TRBV5-3	TGTGCCAGAAGCCGTCCGGGACAGGCAAACTATGGCTACACCTTC	CARSRPGQANYGYTF
.	.	TRBJ1-4	TRBV6-1	TGTGCCAGCAGTGAAGCGCAGCCAATGCAGAGTGAAAAACTGTTTTTT	CASSEAQPMQSEKLFF
TRBD2	.	TRBJ2-1	TRBV9	TGTGCCAGCAGCCCCCATGTAGCGGGAACGTATAATGAGCAGTTCTTC	CASSPHVAGTYNEQFF
.	.	TRBJ2-7	TRBV5-5	TGTGCCAGCAGCCTCCAGGGGTACGAGCAGTACTTC	CASSLQGYEQYF
.	.	TRBJ2-1	TRBV14	TGTGCCAGCAGCCAAGTGCAGGGTCGCGAGCAGTTCTTC	CASSQVQGREQFF
.	.	TRBJ2-2	TRBV28	TGTGCCAGCAGTTTTGGGACCACCACCGGGGAGCTGTTTTTT	CASSFGTTTGELFF
.	.	TRBJ1-5	TRBV12-5	TGTGCTAGTGGTTTGGGGACAGCTTCTAATCAGCCCCAGCATTTT	CASGLGTASNQPQHF